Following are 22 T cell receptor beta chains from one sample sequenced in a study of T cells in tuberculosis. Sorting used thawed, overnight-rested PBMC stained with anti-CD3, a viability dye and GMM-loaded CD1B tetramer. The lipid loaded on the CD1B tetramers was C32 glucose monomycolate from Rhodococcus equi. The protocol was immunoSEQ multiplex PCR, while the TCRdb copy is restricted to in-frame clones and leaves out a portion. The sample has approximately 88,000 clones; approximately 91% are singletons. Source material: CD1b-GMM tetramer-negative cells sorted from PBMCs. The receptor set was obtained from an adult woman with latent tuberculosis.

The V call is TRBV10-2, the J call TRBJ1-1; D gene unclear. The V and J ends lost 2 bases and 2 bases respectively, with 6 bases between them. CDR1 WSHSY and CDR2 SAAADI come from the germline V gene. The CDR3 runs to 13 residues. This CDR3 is CASSEPRNTEAFF. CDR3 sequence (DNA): TGCGCCAGCAGTGAGCCCAGAAACACTGAAGCTTTCTTT.

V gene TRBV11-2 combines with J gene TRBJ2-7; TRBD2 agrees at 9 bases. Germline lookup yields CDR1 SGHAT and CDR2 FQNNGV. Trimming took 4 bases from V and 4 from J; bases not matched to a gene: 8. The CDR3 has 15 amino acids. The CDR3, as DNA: TGTGCCAGCAGCTCAGGGCGGGGGGGCCAATACGAGCAGTACTTC. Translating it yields CASSSGRGGQYEQYF.

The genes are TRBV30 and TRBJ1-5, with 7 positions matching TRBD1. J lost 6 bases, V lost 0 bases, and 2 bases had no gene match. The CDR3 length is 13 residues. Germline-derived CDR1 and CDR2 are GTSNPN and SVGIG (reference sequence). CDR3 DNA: TGTGCCTGGAGTGTAGGGGGCGGTCAGCCCCAGCATTTT. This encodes CAWSVGGGQPQHF.

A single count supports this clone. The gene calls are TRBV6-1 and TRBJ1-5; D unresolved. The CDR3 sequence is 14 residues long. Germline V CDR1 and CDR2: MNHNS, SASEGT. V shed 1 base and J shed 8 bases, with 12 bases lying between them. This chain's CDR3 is CASSEGAGSEPQHF. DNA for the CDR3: TGTGCCAGCAGTGAAGGGGCAGGATCGGAGCCCCAGCATTTT.

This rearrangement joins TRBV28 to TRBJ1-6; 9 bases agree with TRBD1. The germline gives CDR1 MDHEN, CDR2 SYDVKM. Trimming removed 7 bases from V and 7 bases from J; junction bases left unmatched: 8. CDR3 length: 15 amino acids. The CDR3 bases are TGTGCCAGCAAACAGGGGGCTGCGAGGAATTCACCCCTCCACTTT. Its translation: CASKQGAARNSPLHF.

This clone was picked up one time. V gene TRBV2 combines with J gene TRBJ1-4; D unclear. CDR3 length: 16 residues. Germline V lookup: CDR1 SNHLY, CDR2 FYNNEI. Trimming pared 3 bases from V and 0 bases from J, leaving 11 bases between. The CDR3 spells CASSDRQRSTNEKLFF. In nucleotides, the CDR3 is TGTGCCAGCAGTGATCGGCAGCGCTCAACTAATGAAAAACTGTTTTTT.

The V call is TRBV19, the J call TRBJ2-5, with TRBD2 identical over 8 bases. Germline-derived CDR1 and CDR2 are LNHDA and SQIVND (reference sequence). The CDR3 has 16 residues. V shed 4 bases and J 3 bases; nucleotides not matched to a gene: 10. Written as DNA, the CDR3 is TGTGCCAGTAGTAAGGGGGGTAGCGGGACAAAAGAGACCCAGTACTTC. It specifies CASSKGGSGTKETQYF. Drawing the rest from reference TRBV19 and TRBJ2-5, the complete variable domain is DGGITQSPKYLFRKEGQNVTLSCEQNLNHDAMYWYRQDPGQGLRLIYYSQIVNDFQKGDIAEGYSVSREKKESFPLTVTSAQKNPTAFYLCASSKGGSGTKETQYFGPGTRLLVL.

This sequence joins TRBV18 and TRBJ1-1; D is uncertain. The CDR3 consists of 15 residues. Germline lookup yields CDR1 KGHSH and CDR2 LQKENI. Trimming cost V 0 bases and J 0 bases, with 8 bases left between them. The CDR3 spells CASSPPGRMNTEAFF. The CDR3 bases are TGTGCCAGCTCACCACCCGGCAGGATGAACACTGAAGCTTTCTTT. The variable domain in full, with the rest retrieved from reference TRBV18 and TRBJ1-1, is NAGVMQNPRHLVRRRGQEARLRCSPMKGHSHVYWYRQLPEEGLKFMVYLQKENIIDESGMPKERFSAEFPKEGPSILRIQQVVRGDSAAYFCASSPPGRMNTEAFFGQGTRLTVV.

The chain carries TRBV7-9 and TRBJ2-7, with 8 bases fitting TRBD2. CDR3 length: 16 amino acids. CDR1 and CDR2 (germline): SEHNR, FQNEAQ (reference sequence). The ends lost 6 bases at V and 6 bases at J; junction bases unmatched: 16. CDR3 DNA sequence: TGTGCCAGCAGTGCCTACCCCGGGGGGGCAAAGAGCGAGCAGTACTTC. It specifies CASSAYPGGAKSEQYF.

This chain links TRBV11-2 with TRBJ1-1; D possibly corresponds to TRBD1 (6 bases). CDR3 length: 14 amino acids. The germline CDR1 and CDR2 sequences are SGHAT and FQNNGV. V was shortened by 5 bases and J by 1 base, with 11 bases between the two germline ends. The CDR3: CASSPRGKNTEAFF. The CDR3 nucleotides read TGTGCCAGCAGCCCTAGGGGGAAGAACACTGAAGCTTTCTTT.

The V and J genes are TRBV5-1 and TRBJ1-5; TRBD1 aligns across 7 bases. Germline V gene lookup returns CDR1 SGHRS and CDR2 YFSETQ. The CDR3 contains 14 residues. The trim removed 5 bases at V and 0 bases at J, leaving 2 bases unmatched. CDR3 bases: TGCGCCAGCAGGGGACAGACTAGCAATCAGCCCCAGCATTTT. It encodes CASRGQTSNQPQHF.

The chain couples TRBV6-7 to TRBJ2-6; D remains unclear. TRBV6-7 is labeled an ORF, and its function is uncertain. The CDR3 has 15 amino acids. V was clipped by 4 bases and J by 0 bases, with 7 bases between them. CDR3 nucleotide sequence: TGTGCCAGCAGTTCCACATTCTCTGGGGCCAACGTCCTGACTTTC. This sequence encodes CASSSTFSGANVLTF.

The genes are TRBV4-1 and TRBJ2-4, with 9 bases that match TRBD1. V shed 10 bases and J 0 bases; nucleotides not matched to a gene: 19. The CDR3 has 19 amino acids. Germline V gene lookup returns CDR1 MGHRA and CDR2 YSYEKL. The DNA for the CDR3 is TGCGCCACCCTTCAGAGGACAGGGGCGAAACAAGTAGCCAAAAACATTCAGTACTTC. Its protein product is CATLQRTGAKQVAKNIQYF.

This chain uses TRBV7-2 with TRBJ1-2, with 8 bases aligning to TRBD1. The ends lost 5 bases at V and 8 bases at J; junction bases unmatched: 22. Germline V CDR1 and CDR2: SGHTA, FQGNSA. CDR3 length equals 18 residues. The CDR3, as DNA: TGTGCCAGCAGCGCCCGCTCCGGGACAGGTACTCCCTGGGGGGGCTACACCTTC. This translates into CASSARSGTGTPWGGYTF. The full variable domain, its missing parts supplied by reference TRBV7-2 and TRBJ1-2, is GAGVSQSPSNKVTEKGKDVELRCDPISGHTALYWYRQSLGQGLEFLIYFQGNSAPDKSGLPSDRFSAERTGGSVSTLTIQRTQQEDSAVYLCASSARSGTGTPWGGYTFGSGTRLTVV.

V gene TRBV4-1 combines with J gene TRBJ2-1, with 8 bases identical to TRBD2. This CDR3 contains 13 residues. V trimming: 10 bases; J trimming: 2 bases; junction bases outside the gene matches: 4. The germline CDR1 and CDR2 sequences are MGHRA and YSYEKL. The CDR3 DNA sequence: TGCGCCACCCGGGGGGGGGCCTACAATGAGCAGTTCTTC. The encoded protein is CATRGGAYNEQFF.

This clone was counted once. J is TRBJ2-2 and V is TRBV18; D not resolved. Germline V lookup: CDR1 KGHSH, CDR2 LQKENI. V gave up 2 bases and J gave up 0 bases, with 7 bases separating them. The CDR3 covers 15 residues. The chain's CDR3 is CASSPYTANTGELFF. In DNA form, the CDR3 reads TGTGCCAGCTCACCATACACAGCGAACACCGGGGAGCTGTTTTTT.

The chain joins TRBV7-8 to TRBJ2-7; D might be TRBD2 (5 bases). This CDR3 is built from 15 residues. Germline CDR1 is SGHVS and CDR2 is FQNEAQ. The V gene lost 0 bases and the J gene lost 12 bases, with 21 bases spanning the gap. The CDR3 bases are TGTGCCAGCAGCTTAGCACGGAGGAATGTGGGGAATCCGTACTTC. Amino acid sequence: CASSLARRNVGNPYF.

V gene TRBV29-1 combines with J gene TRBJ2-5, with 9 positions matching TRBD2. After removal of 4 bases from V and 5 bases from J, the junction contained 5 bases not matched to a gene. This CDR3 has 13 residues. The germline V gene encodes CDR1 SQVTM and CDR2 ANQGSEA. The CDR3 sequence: CSVGGGGAETQYF. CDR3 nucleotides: TGCAGCGTTGGGGGCGGGGGGGCGGAGACCCAGTACTTC.

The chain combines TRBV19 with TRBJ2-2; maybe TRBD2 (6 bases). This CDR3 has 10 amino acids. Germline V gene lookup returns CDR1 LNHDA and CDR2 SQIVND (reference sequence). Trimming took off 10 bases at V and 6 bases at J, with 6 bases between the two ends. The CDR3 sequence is CATGAGELFF. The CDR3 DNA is TGTGCCACGGGGGCCGGGGAGCTGTTTTTT.

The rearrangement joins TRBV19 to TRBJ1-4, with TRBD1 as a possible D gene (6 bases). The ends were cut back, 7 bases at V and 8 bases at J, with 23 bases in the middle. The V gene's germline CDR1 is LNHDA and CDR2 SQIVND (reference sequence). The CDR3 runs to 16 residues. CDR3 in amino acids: CASMGTRMSLREKLFF. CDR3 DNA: TGTGCCAGTATGGGGACACGGATGTCCCTGAGGGAAAAACTGTTTTTT.

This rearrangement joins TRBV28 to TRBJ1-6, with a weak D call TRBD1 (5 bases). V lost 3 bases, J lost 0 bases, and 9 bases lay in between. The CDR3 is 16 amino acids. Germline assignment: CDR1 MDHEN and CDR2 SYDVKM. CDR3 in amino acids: CASSFYRSSYNSPLHF. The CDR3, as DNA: TGTGCCAGCAGTTTTTACAGGAGCTCCTATAATTCACCCCTCCACTTT.

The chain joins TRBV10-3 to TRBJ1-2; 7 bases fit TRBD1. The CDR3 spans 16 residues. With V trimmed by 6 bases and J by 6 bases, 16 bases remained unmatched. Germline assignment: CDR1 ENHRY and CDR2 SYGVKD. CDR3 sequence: CAISLRDSPLGDGYTF. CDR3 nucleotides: TGTGCCATCAGCCTCCGGGACAGCCCTTTGGGGGATGGCTACACCTTC.